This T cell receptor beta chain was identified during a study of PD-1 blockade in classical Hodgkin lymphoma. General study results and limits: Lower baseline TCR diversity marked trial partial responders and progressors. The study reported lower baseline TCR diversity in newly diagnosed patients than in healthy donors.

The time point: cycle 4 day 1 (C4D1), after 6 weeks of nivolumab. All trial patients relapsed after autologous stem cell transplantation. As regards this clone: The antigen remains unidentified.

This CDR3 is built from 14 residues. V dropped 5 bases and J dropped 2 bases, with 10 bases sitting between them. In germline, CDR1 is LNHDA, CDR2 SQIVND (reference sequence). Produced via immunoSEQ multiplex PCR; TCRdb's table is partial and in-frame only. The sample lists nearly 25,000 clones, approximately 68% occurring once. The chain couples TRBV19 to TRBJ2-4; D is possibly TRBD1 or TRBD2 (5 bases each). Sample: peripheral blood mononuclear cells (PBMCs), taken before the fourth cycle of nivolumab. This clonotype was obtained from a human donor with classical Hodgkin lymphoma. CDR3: CASSFWGTKNIQYF. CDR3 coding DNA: TGTGCCAGTAGTTTTTGGGGGACCAAAAACATTCAGTACTTC.